This TCR beta chain was retrieved from a study of blood T cell repertoires in COVID-19. Study-level background: From the United States, Italy and Spain came samples of acute and convalescent COVID-19. The analysed material was cDNA or gDNA that came from T cells, B-cell-depleted T cells, or PBMCs.

This clone was seen just once. This CDR3 comprises 16 residues. Germline assignment: CDR1 MDHEN and CDR2 SYDVKM. J gave up 4 bases and V 1 base, and 6 bases lay outside the gene matches. In the authors' workflow: The authors estimated nucleated cell counts from reference gene primer amplification. Generated by immunoSEQ multiplex PCR, the TCRdb table keeps only in-frame clones and is missing some. That table is the source of V, J and clone size, and D and trimming were worked out from the DNA. The sample carries hundreds of thousands of clones, around four fifths recorded once. The sequencing input was peripheral blood. V gene TRBV28 combines with J gene TRBJ2-7; 11 nucleotides align to TRBD2. The source of this sequence is a man between 35 and 55 years old with acute or convalescent COVID-19. The CDR3 DNA follows: TGTGCCAGCAGTTTATCCACTAGCGGGAGTATTTACGAGCAGTACTTC. The encoded protein is CASSLSTSGSIYEQYF.